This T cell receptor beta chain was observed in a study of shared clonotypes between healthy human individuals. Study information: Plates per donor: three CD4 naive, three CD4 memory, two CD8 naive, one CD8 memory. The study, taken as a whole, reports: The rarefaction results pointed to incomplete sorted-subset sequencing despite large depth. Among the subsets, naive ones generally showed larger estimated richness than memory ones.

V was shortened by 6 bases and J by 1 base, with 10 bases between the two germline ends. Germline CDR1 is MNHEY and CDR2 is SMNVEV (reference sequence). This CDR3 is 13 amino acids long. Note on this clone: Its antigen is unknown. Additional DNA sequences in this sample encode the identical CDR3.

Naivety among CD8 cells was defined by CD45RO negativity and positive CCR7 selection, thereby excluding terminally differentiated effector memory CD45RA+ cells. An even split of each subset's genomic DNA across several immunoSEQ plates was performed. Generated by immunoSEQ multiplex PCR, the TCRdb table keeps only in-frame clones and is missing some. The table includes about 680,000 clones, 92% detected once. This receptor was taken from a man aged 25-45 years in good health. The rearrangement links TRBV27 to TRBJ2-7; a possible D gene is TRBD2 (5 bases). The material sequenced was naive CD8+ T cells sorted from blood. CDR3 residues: CASSLPGSYEQYF. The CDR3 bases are TGTGCCAGCAGCCTTCCGGGGTCCTACGAGCAGTACTTC.